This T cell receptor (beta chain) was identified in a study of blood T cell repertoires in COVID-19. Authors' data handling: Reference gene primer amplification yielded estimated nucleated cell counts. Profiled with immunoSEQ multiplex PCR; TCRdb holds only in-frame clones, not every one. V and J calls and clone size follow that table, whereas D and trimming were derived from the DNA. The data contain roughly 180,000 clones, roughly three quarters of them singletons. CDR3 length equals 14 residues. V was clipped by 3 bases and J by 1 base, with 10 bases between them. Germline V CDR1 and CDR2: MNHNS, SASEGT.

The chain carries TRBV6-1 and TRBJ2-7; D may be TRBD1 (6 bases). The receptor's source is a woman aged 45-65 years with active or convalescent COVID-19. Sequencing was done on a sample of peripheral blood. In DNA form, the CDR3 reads TGTGCCAGCAGTGATGAGAGGGGGTCCTACGAGCAGTACTTC. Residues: CASSDERGSYEQYF.